One and the same sample provided the 8 T cell receptor beta chains below, sequenced in a study of blood T cell repertoires in COVID-19. Profiling relied on immunoSEQ multiplex PCR, and the TCRdb table lists in-frame clones only, not all of them. Of under 200,000 clones in the sample, about 83% were seen once. The material sequenced was PBMCs or T cells enriched from blood (not recorded which). The receptors stem from a woman in her thirties who had been exposed to COVID-19.

The CDR3 DNA sequence: TGCAGCGTACCCACCGGGACAGGGCCCAGCGGGGAGCTGTTTTTT. Protein sequence: CSVPTGTGPSGELFF. The chain links TRBV29-1 to TRBJ2-2; TRBD1 aligns across 9 bases. This CDR3 is 15 amino acids long. CDR1 and CDR2 from the germline V gene are SQVTM and ANQGSEA. The ends lost 6 bases at V and 7 bases at J; junction bases unmatched: 12.

The V call is TRBV5-4, the J call TRBJ2-1; 7 bases map to TRBD1. Germline V gene sequence: CDR1 SGHNT, CDR2 YYREEE (reference sequence). The V and J ends lost 4 bases and 6 bases, in that order; junction bases with no gene match: 10. The CDR3 length is 15 residues. The CDR3 spells CASSGRDSAVNEQFF. For the CDR3, the DNA is TGTGCCAGCAGCGGACGGGACAGTGCCGTCAATGAGCAGTTCTTC.

The V gene is TRBV2, the J gene TRBJ2-7, with 8 positions matching TRBD1. This CDR3 region has 13 residues. CDR1 is SNHLY, CDR2 FYNNEI, per germline. Trimming at V came to 6 bases and at J to 3 bases, leaving 4 bases not matched to a gene. This chain's CDR3 is CASRTTGVYEQYF. The CDR3 region has the DNA TGTGCCAGCAGGACGACAGGGGTCTACGAGCAGTACTTC.

V is TRBV7-8 and J is TRBJ1-5; a possible D gene is TRBD1 (6 bases). The CDR3 runs to 18 residues. V lost 5 bases and J lost 0, with 20 bases in between. Germline CDR1 SGHVS, CDR2 FQNEAQ. The CDR3 nucleotides are TGTGCCAGCAGCCTGGACAGCGGTCAGGCTTATAGCAATCAGCCCCAGCATTTT. Residues: CASSLDSGQAYSNQPQHF.

This rearrangement joins TRBV7-9 to TRBJ2-5; no reliable D call. CDR1 and CDR2 (germline): SEHNR, FQNEAQ (reference sequence). The CDR3 runs to 14 residues. The V gene lost 3 bases and the J gene lost 0 bases, with 8 bases spanning the gap. The CDR3 sequence: CASSFQVNQETQYF. The CDR3 DNA reads TGTGCCAGCAGCTTTCAGGTTAACCAAGAGACCCAGTACTTC.

This chain links TRBV12-3 or TRBV12-4 with TRBJ2-7, with D possibly matching TRBD1 (5 bases). With 5 bases removed from V and 5 bases from J, the gap between germline ends came to 13 bases. The CDR3 length is 13 residues. The CDR3 DNA follows: TGTGCCAGCAGTCTCGGCAGGGTAAACGAGCAGTACTTC. Its protein product is CASSLGRVNEQYF.

The CDR3 DNA sequence: TGTGCCAGCAGGGGGGGGCCTGGAAACACCATATATTTT. Protein product: CASRGGPGNTIYF. The rearrangement links TRBV9 to TRBJ1-3; tentative D call: TRBD1 (6 bases). Trimming left V 5 bases short and J 2 bases short, with 8 bases between. This CDR3 is 13 amino acids long. The germline CDR1 and CDR2 sequences are SGDLS and YYNGEE.

The rearrangement links TRBV5-1 to TRBJ1-1; 7 bases map to TRBD1. CDR3 size: 16 residues. CDR1 and CDR2 (germline): SGHRS, YFSETQ. The V segment lost 2 bases and the J segment 0 bases; nucleotides outside the gene matches: 7. The CDR3 sequence is CASSLGGGLLNTEAFF. CDR3 nucleotide sequence: TGCGCCAGCAGCTTAGGAGGGGGCCTCCTGAACACTGAAGCTTTCTTT.